This T cell receptor (beta chain) was retrieved from a study of regulatory T cells in long-lasting Graves disease. Library construction for TCR beta used iRepertoire HTBI primers and Arm-PCR of CDR3 regions. TCRdb ran MiXCR on the multiplex PCR reads and lists one entry per CDR3 protein. The sample carries about 360,000 distinct CDR3 sequences, around 15% recorded once. The time point was: newly diagnosed GD, antithyroid drugs for less than 3 months. The authors made the TCR library using RNA they extracted from PBMCs. The CDR3 totals 13 residues. Germline values: CDR1 SGHDN, CDR2 FVKESK. V shed 4 bases and J 3 bases; nucleotides not matched to a gene: 3. There are many counts of this clonotype. These same data were also listed under a study on T cells in Graves' hyperthyroidism and ophthalmopathy.

The sequencing here drew on peripheral blood mononuclear cells (PBMCs), taken at new diagnosis, from a patient treated with antithyroid drugs. The TCR was taken from a young woman with Graves disease. The V and J genes are TRBV14 and TRBJ2-7; 7 nucleotides match TRBD2. The CDR3 protein is CASSPGLVYEQYF. The CDR3 nucleotides read TGTGCCAGCAGCCCTGGACTAGTCTACGAGCAGTACTTC.